Included here is one TCR beta chain sequence, with context. No antigen is known for it. No much larger clonotype is one base removed from it; base qualities were not supplied. Inclusive of the bounding cysteine and phenylalanine, the CDR3 is 14 residues long. Only the CDR3 region is kept as DNA, spanning 42 bases read in frame from base 1. Based on the germline V gene, the CDR1 and CDR2 sequences are SGHDT and YYEEEE. At the junction V is shortened by 0 bases and J by 4 bases, with 9 bases in between. TCRB CDR3 sequencing used the immunoSEQ assay on genomic DNA. The original methods were these. Analyses were restricted to productive TCRB rearrangements. Clonality was expressed as a Shannon entropy-based productive clonality index, with each clone defined by a unique TCRB CDR3 sequence. To calculate repertoire overlap between two samples, the template counts of each clone were considered relative to each sample's total templates. Flow cytometry-measured V-gene usage correlated with V-gene usage from TCRB sequencing, with a Spearman r of about 0.56. The immuneACCESS repertoire file appears here via TCRdb, limited to in-frame rearrangements. These files lack a portion of the clones; in checked studies, under half of the deficit traces to unresolved V genes, and the cause of the others is not known. That table supplies the V and J calls and clone size; D and trimming were determined from the DNA. In all, the sample holds 11,000 or so clones, and over 70% of those were seen once. The ten largest account for approximately 9.4% of the sample.

The sample comes from a study of somatic mutations in cytotoxic T cells in rheumatoid arthritis (dated 2017 in TCRdb). Background for the entire study: Sorted V beta1+ cells also underwent TCRB sequencing, and some V beta antibody-stained T-cell populations were flow-sorted at nearly 100% purity on a FACSAria II or Sony SH800. To characterize clonality, the study used TCRB deep sequencing while asking whether somatic mutations are carried by expanded CD8+ T-cell clones in newly diagnosed, untreated rheumatoid arthritis. A total of 65 rheumatoid arthritis patients and 20 healthy controls underwent TCRB deep sequencing. The median ages of the patient and control groups were essentially identical.

What the work shows at the level of the full study, not this receptor alone: An increase of CD8+ clonality with age was seen in patients (Spearman r ≈ 0.49) but not in healthy controls. Viral specificity could not be ruled out by absence from virus-specific databases, and the antigen targets of the expanded CD8+ clones remained unknown. There was no significant difference in CD8+ T-cell clonality between rheumatoid arthritis patients and age-matched healthy controls. The finding that TRBV07 was slightly underrepresented in patients was left unadjusted for multiple comparisons. In about an eighth of the roughly 65 patients, more than 20% of CD8+ cells belonged to the largest CD8+ clone, while several identical CD8+ TCRB sequences were shared between blood and synovial fluid.

Healthy controls were over 15 blood donors whose buffy coats were used, with a median age of around 56 years (range about 20-70) and approximately 51% female. Flow cytometry confirmed the purity of CD4+ and CD8+ cells that had been isolated by positive magnetic bead selection on an AutoMACS. Peripheral blood mononuclear cells were obtained using density gradient separation with Ficoll-Paque PLUS. Using Nucleospin Tissue or Tissue XS kits, DNA was extracted from CD4-enriched, CD8-enriched or PBMC samples, with quantification by a Qubit 2.0 fluorometer. The clonotype comes from a man aged 65 to 79 in good health. The sample was CD8+ T cells sorted from blood. The receptor chain draws on TRBV5-6 and TRBJ2-3; no D segment can be confidently identified. The CDR3 reads as follows: CASSLASSPDTQYF. The sequence in DNA is TGTGCCAGCAGCTTGGCATCGTCCCCAGATACGCAGTATTTT.